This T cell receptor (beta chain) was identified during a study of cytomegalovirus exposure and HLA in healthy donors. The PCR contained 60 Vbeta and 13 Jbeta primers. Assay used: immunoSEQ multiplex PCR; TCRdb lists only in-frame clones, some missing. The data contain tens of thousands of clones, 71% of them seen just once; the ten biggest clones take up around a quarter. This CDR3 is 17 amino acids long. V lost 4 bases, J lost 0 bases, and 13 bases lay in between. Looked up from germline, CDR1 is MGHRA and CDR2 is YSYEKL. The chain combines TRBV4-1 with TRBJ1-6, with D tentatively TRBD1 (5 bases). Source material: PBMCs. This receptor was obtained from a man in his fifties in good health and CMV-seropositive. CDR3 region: CASSPRGISSYNSPLHF. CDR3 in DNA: TGCGCCAGCAGCCCCCGGGGGATAAGCTCCTATAATTCACCCCTCCACTTT.